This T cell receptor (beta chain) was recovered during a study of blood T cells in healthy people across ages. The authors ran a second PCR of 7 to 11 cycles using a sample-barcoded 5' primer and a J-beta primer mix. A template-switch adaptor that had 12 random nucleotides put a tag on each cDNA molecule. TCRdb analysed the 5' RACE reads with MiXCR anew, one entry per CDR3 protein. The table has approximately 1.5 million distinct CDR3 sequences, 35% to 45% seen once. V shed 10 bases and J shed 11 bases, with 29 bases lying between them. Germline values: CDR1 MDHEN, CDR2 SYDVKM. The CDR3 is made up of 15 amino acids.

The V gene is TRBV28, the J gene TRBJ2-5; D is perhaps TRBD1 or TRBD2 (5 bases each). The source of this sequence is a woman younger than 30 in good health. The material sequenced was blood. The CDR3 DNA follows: TGTGCCATCCAGTTAACCGGGACCCTAGGAGATGAGCAGTACTTC. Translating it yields CAIQLTGTLGDEQYF.